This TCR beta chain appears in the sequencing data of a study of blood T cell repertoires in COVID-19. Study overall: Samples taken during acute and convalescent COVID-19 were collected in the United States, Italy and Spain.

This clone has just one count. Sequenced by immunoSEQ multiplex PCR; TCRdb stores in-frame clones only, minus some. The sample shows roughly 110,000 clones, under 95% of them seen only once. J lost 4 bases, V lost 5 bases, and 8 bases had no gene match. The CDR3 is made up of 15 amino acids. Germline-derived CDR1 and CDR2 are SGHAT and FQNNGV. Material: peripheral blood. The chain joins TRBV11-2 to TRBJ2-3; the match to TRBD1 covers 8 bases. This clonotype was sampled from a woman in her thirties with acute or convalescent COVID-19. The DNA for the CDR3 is TGTGCCAGCAGCATCTCAGGGGGCTCCGCAGATACGCAGTATTTT. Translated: CASSISGGSADTQYF.